The clone carrying this T cell receptor (beta chain) was detected many times. Its specificity is unknown. TCRdb redid the calling of the 5' RACE reads with MiXCR, one entry per CDR3 protein. Seen here are about 73,000 distinct CDR3 sequences, roughly 8% observed once, and the top ten hold 41%. This specimen belongs to a study of T cells after yellow fever vaccination. Germline CDR1 is PRHDT and CDR2 is FYEKMQ (reference sequence). This CDR3 has 13 amino acids. The V and J ends lost 1 base and 0 bases respectively, with 1 base between them. Notes on the study in general: It was a weaker secondary response, yet one that peaked faster, at day 5 versus 15. The booster response re-showed most primary clones: around 96% CD4, more than 70% CD8.

The receptor was isolated from a man aged 25-45 years who received the YFV17D yellow fever vaccine. The rearrangement uses TRBV13 and TRBJ2-1; D not certain. This specimen was CD8+ T cells sorted from PBMCs, taken on the day of the yellow fever booster vaccination. The CDR3 sequence: CASSLVSYNEQFF. The CDR3 nucleotides read TGTGCCAGCAGCTTAGTCTCCTACAATGAGCAGTTCTTC.